A selection of T cell receptor beta chains follows, all from one sample in a study of blood T cell repertoires in COVID-19. Profiling relied on immunoSEQ multiplex PCR, and the TCRdb table lists in-frame clones only, not all of them. The sample shows hundreds of thousands of clones, 80% to 90% of them seen only once. Sequencing input: peripheral blood. The receptors here all came from a woman younger than 45 with active or convalescent COVID-19. Both conserved end residues are part of each CDR3. A D gene is named only where the DNA matches it firmly. Size values are once, few and many counts, or a class for expanded clones, and some rows have none.

v_gene	abundance	d_gene	j_gene	CDR3nt	CDR3aa
TRBV7-9	.	TRBD1	TRBJ2-7	TGTGCCAGCAGCTTGGGACAGGGAAACGAGCAGTACTTC	CASSLGQGNEQYF
TRBV19	.	TRBD2	TRBJ2-3	TGTGCCAGTAGTCCGGGACTAGCGGGGGGAAAGGCCAGCACAGATACGCAGTATTTT	CASSPGLAGGKASTDTQYF
TRBV5-4	many	TRBD1	TRBJ2-7	TGTGCCAGCAGCATGCAGGGACAGTCCTACGAGCAGTACTTC	CASSMQGQSYEQYF
TRBV27	once	.	TRBJ2-7	TGTGCCAGCAGTAAGGGGGGGTTTCCCTACGAGCAGTACTTC	CASSKGGFPYEQYF
TRBV11-2	.	TRBD1	TRBJ2-3	TGTGCCAGCAGCCTGGGGGCCTTGACAGGGGGCACAGATACGCAGTATTTT	CASSLGALTGGTDTQYF
TRBV12-5	.	.	TRBJ2-3	TGTGCTAGTGGTTTGGCCGGGATATCAGATACGCAGTATTTT	CASGLAGISDTQYF
TRBV27	.	.	TRBJ1-5	TGTGCCAGCAGTTTTGTGGGCGAGAGACAGCCCCAGCATTTT	CASSFVGERQPQHF
TRBV2	once	TRBD2	TRBJ2-1	TGTGCCAGCATAGAGCGGGGGTCGTCACAGTTCTTC	CASIERGSSQFF
TRBV6-5	.	.	TRBJ2-2	TGTGCCAGCAGTTACTCAGGGGTCCCCGGGGAGCTGTTTTTT	CASSYSGVPGELFF
TRBV2	.	.	TRBJ1-1	TGTGCCAGCAGTGAGGGGGGGGAATCTATTTGGGCTTTCTTT	CASSEGGESIWAFF
TRBV7-2	.	TRBD2	TRBJ2-3	TGTGCCAGCAGCTTATCGACTAGCGGGAGAGGGCTAGATACGCAGTATTTT	CASSLSTSGRGLDTQYF
TRBV4-1	.	.	TRBJ1-1	TGCGCCAGCAGCCAGAGAAGTTCAGGGGAAGCTTTCTTT	CASSQRSSGEAFF
TRBV3-1/TRBV3-2	.	.	TRBJ2-5	TGTGCCAGCAGCCATCCGCAGGGCGGTGGAGAGACCCAGTACTTC	CASSHPQGGGETQYF
TRBV5-1	.	.	TRBJ2-3	TGCGCCAGCAGCCGGAGGGGCCCCACAGATACGCAGTATTTT	CASSRRGPTDTQYF
TRBV5-1	.	TRBD1	TRBJ1-3	TGCGCCAGCAGCGTCCCAGGGGGCTCTGGAAACACCATATATTTT	CASSVPGGSGNTIYF
TRBV27	once	.	TRBJ1-2	TGTGCCAGCAGTTCTTCTTCCCGCTCTATCTATGGCTACACCTTC	CASSSSSRSIYGYTF
TRBV4-1	.	TRBD1	TRBJ2-3	TGCGCCAGCACTGGGGGACAGTTCACAGATACGCAGTATTTT	CASTGGQFTDTQYF
TRBV4-1	.	TRBD2	TRBJ2-5	TGCGCCAGCAGCCAAGTAACTAGCGGGACCCAGTACTTC	CASSQVTSGTQYF
TRBV27	.	TRBD1	TRBJ2-7	TGTGCCAGCAGGCCCCCGGGACAGGGGTCTAATCAGCAGTACTTC	CASRPPGQGSNQQYF